These T cell receptor beta chains were read from a single sample in a study of beta chain features in type 1 diabetes. The assay was immunoSEQ multiplex PCR, and TCRdb's table has in-frame clones only and misses some. This table has 150,000 or so clones, about 9.2% appearing once. Sequenced: central memory CD4+ T cells from blood. These receptors were obtained from a man in his late teens or twenties in good health. Each CDR3 is given with its conserved first and last residue. The D gene is left open where the match is weak. A clone size is listed for some rows: how often the clone was seen (once, few, many), or a class if it is expanded.

j_gene	v_gene	len	d_gene	abundance	CDR3aa	CDR3nt
TRBJ1-5	TRBV30	14	-	few	CAWSGQVSNQPQHF	TGTGCCTGGAGTGGACAGGTTAGCAATCAGCCCCAGCATTTT
TRBJ2-5	TRBV5-1	15	TRBD2	few	CASSLQAGRTETQYF	TGCGCCAGCAGCTTGCAAGCGGGGCGGACAGAGACCCAGTACTTC
TRBJ2-2	TRBV4-3	16	TRBD2	many	CASSQGTSGVPGELFF	TGCGCCAGCAGCCAGGGGACTAGCGGGGTTCCGGGGGAGCTGTTTTTT
TRBJ2-7	TRBV6-5	15	TRBD1	-	CASIPNRGVSYEQYF	TGTGCCAGCATTCCCAACAGGGGAGTCTCCTACGAGCAGTACTTC
TRBJ2-7	TRBV5-1	15	-	-	CASSLSAGETYEQYF	TGCGCCAGCAGCCTCTCAGCAGGGGAAACCTACGAGCAGTACTTC
TRBJ2-7	TRBV2	15	TRBD2	-	CASRLTSGGPYEQYF	TGTGCCAGCAGATTGACTAGCGGGGGGCCCTACGAGCAGTACTTC
TRBJ2-1	TRBV5-1	14	TRBD1	few	CASSGDRVGSEQFF	TGCGCCAGCAGCGGGGACAGGGTGGGAAGTGAGCAGTTCTTC
TRBJ2-3	TRBV11-2	16	-	-	CASSLGGAGNIDTQYF	TGTGCCAGCAGCTTGGGGGGGGCAGGGAACATAGATACGCAGTATTTT
TRBJ1-5	TRBV5-8	14	TRBD1	few	CASSSGTVIQPQHF	TGTGCCAGCAGCTCCGGGACAGTCATCCAGCCCCAGCATTTT
TRBJ1-1	TRBV2	15	TRBD1	-	CASTENSGGGSEAFF	TGTGCCAGCACTGAAAACTCGGGAGGGGGCTCTGAAGCTTTCTTT
TRBJ1-5	TRBV30	13	-	few	CAWSVWGDQPQHF	TGTGCCTGGAGTGTCTGGGGGGATCAGCCCCAGCATTTT
TRBJ2-7	TRBV7-2	15	TRBD2	few	CASLPTSGGTYEQYF	TGTGCCAGCCTACCCACTAGCGGGGGCACCTACGAGCAGTACTTC
TRBJ1-6	TRBV29-1	13	TRBD1	many	CSVRTGINSPLHF	TGCAGCGTCCGGACAGGGATTAATTCACCCCTCCACTTT
TRBJ2-1	TRBV19	16	-	-	CASTPYRYSLLGEQFF	TGTGCCAGTACCCCCTACAGGTACAGTTTGTTGGGTGAGCAGTTCTTC
TRBJ1-3	TRBV6-5	15	TRBD1	-	CASSYRAGGGNTIYF	TGTGCCAGCAGTTATAGGGCAGGGGGTGGAAACACCATATATTTT
TRBJ2-7	TRBV5-1	16	-	few	CASSLARADSSYEQYF	TGCGCCAGCAGCTTGGCCCGGGCGGACTCTTCCTACGAGCAGTACTTC
TRBJ2-7	TRBV13	15	TRBD1	few	CASSPLPTGGHEQYF	TGTGCCAGCAGCCCGCTCCCGACAGGGGGCCACGAGCAGTACTTC
TRBJ1-5	TRBV5-4	14	TRBD1	-	CASSLDQGARTQHF	TGTGCCAGCAGCTTGGATCAGGGGGCGCGGACCCAGCATTTT
TRBJ1-3	TRBV5-6	16	-	few	CASSGGTASSGNTIYF	TGTGCCAGCAGCGGAGGAACAGCAAGCTCTGGAAACACCATATATTTT
TRBJ2-1	TRBV9	15	TRBD2	few	CASSVGGGLRNEQFF	TGTGCCAGCAGCGTAGGCGGGGGGCTGAGGAATGAGCAGTTCTTC
TRBJ1-2	TRBV30	15	-	-	CAWRFGGRVNYGYTF	TGTGCCTGGAGGTTCGGGGGGCGCGTTAACTATGGCTACACCTTC
TRBJ1-3	TRBV27	13	TRBD1	-	CASSPGTVHTIYF	TGTGCCAGCAGTCCCGGGACAGTGCACACCATATATTTT
TRBJ2-5	TRBV4-2	15	TRBD2	few	CASSPGTSGQETQYF	TGTGCCAGCAGCCCAGGGACTAGCGGGCAAGAGACCCAGTACTTC
TRBJ2-7	TRBV6-5	13	-	-	CASSRLSSYEQYF	TGTGCCAGCAGCCGACTGAGCTCCTACGAGCAGTACTTC
TRBJ2-7	TRBV19	15	TRBD1	-	CASSTALQGSYEQYF	TGTGCCAGTAGTACAGCTCTACAGGGGTCCTACGAGCAGTACTTC
TRBJ2-3	TRBV29-1	13	TRBD2	few	CSLERGVTDTQYF	TGCAGCCTGGAGCGGGGGGTCACAGATACGCAGTATTTT
TRBJ1-6	TRBV28	14	-	-	CASSPGGAGSPLHF	TGTGCCAGCAGTCCCGGGGGGGCTGGGTCACCCCTCCACTTT
TRBJ2-1	TRBV5-5	16	-	-	CASSQLWRGSYNEQFF	TGTGCCAGCAGTCAGCTGTGGCGAGGCTCCTACAATGAGCAGTTCTTC
TRBJ2-7	TRBV7-9	15	TRBD2	-	CASSRGRGGVYEQYF	TGTGCCAGCAGCCGAGGGCGGGGGGGCGTCTACGAGCAGTACTTC
TRBJ1-5	TRBV28	14	-	-	CASMNRPKGQPQHF	TGTGCCAGCATGAACAGGCCGAAAGGTCAGCCCCAGCATTTT
TRBJ1-1	TRBV9	16	-	few	CASSVGSTQGVTEAFF	TGTGCCAGCAGCGTAGGGTCGACACAGGGCGTCACTGAAGCTTTCTTT
TRBJ2-5	TRBV27	15	TRBD1	-	CASSSISGGGETQYF	TGTGCCAGCAGTTCAATCTCAGGGGGCGGGGAGACCCAGTACTTC
TRBJ2-7	TRBV29-1	15	TRBD2	-	CSVGPGTSGSYEQYF	TGCAGCGTTGGGCCCGGGACTAGCGGGTCCTACGAGCAGTACTTC
TRBJ2-5	TRBV7-2	15	TRBD2	-	CASSFQRGDRETQYF	TGTGCCAGCAGCTTCCAGCGGGGGGATAGGGAGACCCAGTACTTC
TRBJ2-5	TRBV2	14	TRBD2	few	CASSERTRQETQYF	TGTGCCAGCAGTGAGAGGACTAGGCAAGAGACCCAGTACTTC
TRBJ2-7	TRBV5-1	16	TRBD2	-	CASSLAPTSGAYEQYF	TGCGCCAGCAGCTTGGCGCCGACTAGCGGGGCGTACGAGCAGTACTTC
TRBJ1-5	TRBV7-2	15	TRBD1	-	CASSLELGQGQPQHF	TGTGCCAGCAGCTTAGAATTGGGACAGGGGCAGCCCCAGCATTTT
TRBJ2-7	TRBV27	14	TRBD2	-	CASSRTSGFDEQYF	TGTGCCAGCAGTAGGACTAGCGGGTTCGACGAGCAGTACTTC
TRBJ1-5	TRBV19	16	TRBD1	few	CASTLRQGNSNQPQHF	TGTGCCAGTACCCTCCGACAGGGGAATAGCAATCAGCCCCAGCATTTT
TRBJ2-7	TRBV28	14	TRBD1	few	CASSNTGTAYEQYF	TGTGCCAGTTCAAACACCGGGACAGCCTACGAGCAGTACTTC
TRBJ1-6	TRBV30	11	TRBD1	many	CAWTRDSTLHF	TGTGCCTGGACCAGGGACAGCACCCTCCACTTT
TRBJ2-7	TRBV9	14	TRBD1	-	CASSPGQGFYEQYF	TGTGCCAGCAGCCCGGGACAGGGGTTCTACGAGCAGTACTTC